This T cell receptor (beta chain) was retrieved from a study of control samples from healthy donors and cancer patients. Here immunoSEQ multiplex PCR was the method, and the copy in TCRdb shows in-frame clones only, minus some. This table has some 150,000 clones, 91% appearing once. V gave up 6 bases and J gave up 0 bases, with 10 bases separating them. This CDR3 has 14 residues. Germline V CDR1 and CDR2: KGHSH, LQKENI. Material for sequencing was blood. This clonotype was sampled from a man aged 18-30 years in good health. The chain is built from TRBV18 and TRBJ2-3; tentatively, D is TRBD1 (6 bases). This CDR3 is CASSQTGSTDTQYF. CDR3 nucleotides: TGTGCCAGCTCTCAAACAGGGAGCACAGATACGCAGTATTTT.